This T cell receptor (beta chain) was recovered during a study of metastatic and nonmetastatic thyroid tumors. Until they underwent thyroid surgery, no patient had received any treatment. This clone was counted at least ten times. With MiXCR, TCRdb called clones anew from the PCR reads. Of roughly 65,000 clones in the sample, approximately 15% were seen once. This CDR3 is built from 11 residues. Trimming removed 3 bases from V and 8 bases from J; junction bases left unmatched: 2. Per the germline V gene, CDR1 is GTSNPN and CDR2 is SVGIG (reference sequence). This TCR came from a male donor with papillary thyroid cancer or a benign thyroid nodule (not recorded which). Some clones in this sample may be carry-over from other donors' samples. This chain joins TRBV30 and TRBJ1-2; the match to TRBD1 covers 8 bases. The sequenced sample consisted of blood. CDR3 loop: CAWRTGVGYTF. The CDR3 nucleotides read TGTGCCTGGAGGACAGGGGTCGGCTACACCTTC.